These 13 T cell receptor beta chains came from one sample sequenced in a study of T cells expressing NK-cell markers. No DNA is given; TCRdb re-called the 5' RACE reads and lists each CDR3 protein once. The sample totals some 140,000 distinct CDR3 sequences. The sequencing input was blood T cells: a sorted CD56 or NKG2C T cell subset, CD4+ or CD8+ T cells, or bulk PBMC T cells (not recorded which). The receptors come from a woman in her fifties or sixties in good health.

This chain uses TRBV5-8 with TRBJ2-6. This CDR3 has 13 amino acids. Germline V gene sequence: CDR1 SGHTS, CDR2 YDEGEE. CDR3 sequence: CASRRAGANVLTF.

This sequence joins TRBV6-5 and TRBJ2-7. Germline CDR1 and CDR2: MNHEY and SVGAGI. CDR3 size: 15 residues. CDR3 sequence: CASSYSGQGSYEQYF.

The genes are TRBV3-1 and TRBJ2-1; TCRdb indicates TRBD1, and absent DNA this call remains unverified. Germline CDR1 and CDR2: LGHDT and YNNKEL (reference sequence). The CDR3 covers 14 residues. CDR3 residues: CASSQGGRYNEQFF.

J is TRBJ2-5 and V is TRBV25-1; TCRdb's D call, TRBD2, is unchecked because there is no DNA. Germline V gene lookup returns CDR1 MGHDK and CDR2 SYGVNS. This CDR3 has 14 residues. CDR3 in amino acids: CASTEGSGQETQYF.

The gene calls are TRBV29-1 and TRBJ2-1; TCRdb outputs TRBD2, but without DNA this stays unchecked. Germline V lookup: CDR1 SQVTM, CDR2 ANQGSEA. This CDR3 is 14 amino acids long. CDR3 residues: CSVAGVAGANEQFF.

This sequence joins TRBV15 and TRBJ2-7; no DNA is available, so the TRBD1 call from TCRdb remains unchecked. Germline CDR1 is LNHNV and CDR2 is YYDKDF (reference sequence). CDR3 length: 13 amino acids. CDR3 sequence: CATSPAGPYEQYF.

V gene TRBV27 combines with J gene TRBJ2-3; the D call of TRBD1 rests on TCRdb alone, since no DNA is present to check it. This CDR3 spans 17 amino acids. CDR1 MNHEY and CDR2 SMNVEV come from the germline V gene (reference sequence). The CDR3: CASRLSVFTGGADTQYF.

The rearrangement uses TRBV6-1 and TRBJ2-1. CDR1 and CDR2 (germline): MNHNS, SASEGT. The CDR3 length is 16 residues. The CDR3: CASSEDGVLSYNEQFF.

The chain joins TRBV20-1 to TRBJ2-3; lacking DNA, the TRBD2 call made by TCRdb goes unchecked. Germline-derived CDR1 and CDR2 are DFQATT and SNEGSKA (reference sequence). The CDR3 sequence is 16 residues long. CDR3 sequence reads: CSARDRGGRRVDTQYF.

The CDR3 reads CASSLASGTSGDNEQFF. The V and J genes are TRBV5-6 and TRBJ2-1; checking the TCRdb D call of TRBD2 is not possible without DNA. This CDR3 spans 17 amino acids. CDR1 and CDR2 from the germline V gene are SGHDT and YYEEEE.

The V and J genes are TRBV6-5 and TRBJ2-1; TCRdb outputs TRBD1, but without DNA this stays unchecked. This CDR3 is 14 amino acids long. CDR1 and CDR2 (germline): MNHEY, SVGAGI. The CDR3 region is CASSYSSPGVEQFF.

The chain links TRBV6-5 to TRBJ2-2; TCRdb proposes TRBD1, but this gene call is untestable without DNA. The CDR3 is 14 amino acids. CDR1 MNHEY and CDR2 SVGAGI come from the germline V gene. CDR3 protein: CASSYMGGAGELFF.

This sequence joins TRBV6-4 and TRBJ2-1; TCRdb's assignment of TRBD2 cannot be checked, as there is no DNA. Germline V gene sequence: CDR1 MRHNA, CDR2 SNTAGT. The CDR3 sequence is 18 residues long. The CDR3 reads CASSDSLTIKSGSGEQFF.